The rows below give T cell receptor beta chains drawn from one sample of a study of blood T cell repertoires in COVID-19. Profiling relied on immunoSEQ multiplex PCR, and the TCRdb table lists in-frame clones only, not all of them. The sample shows roughly 190,000 clones, approximately 80% of them seen only once. Sequencing used peripheral blood. All receptors come from a human donor in a cohort sampled during active COVID-19. The CDR3 runs from the conserved cysteine through the conserved F or W. D genes are given only for firm matches. Only some rows state a clone size, as once, few, many or a class for expanded clones.

CDR3 length	V gene	J gene	D gene	clone size	CDR3 DNA	CDR3 protein
13	TRBV6-5	TRBJ1-5	.	.	TGTGCCAGCAGTTACTCGGACAGTCAGCCCCAGCATTTT	CASSYSDSQPQHF
13	TRBV3-1/TRBV3-2	TRBJ1-1	.	.	TGTGCCAGCAGCCCTGGACAGATTAATGAAGCTTTCTTT	CASSPGQINEAFF
15	TRBV11-2	TRBJ1-5	TRBD1	.	TGTGCCAGCAGCTCTGACAGGGCAGGCAATCAGCCCCAGCATTTT	CASSSDRAGNQPQHF
15	TRBV6-5	TRBJ2-1	TRBD2	.	TGTGCCAGCAGTTACTCAAGCGGGGGGGCGGATGAGCAGTTCTTC	CASSYSSGGADEQFF
14	TRBV5-1	TRBJ1-1	.	.	TGCGCCAGCAGCTTGGGGGGCTCGGACACTGAAGCTTTCTTT	CASSLGGSDTEAFF
14	TRBV5-1	TRBJ2-7	TRBD2	.	TGCGCCAGCAGCGTTTGGGGAGCGGGAGAAGAGCAGTACTTC	CASSVWGAGEEQYF
14	TRBV5-1	TRBJ2-1	TRBD2	.	TGCGCCAGCAGCTTGCCCCTGACTAGCAGTGAGCAGTTCTTC	CASSLPLTSSEQFF
14	TRBV6-5	TRBJ1-2	.	.	TGTGCCAGCCCTAACCCGACAGAAAGAAATGGCTACACCTTC	CASPNPTERNGYTF
14	TRBV5-1	TRBJ2-3	.	once	TGCGCCAGCAGCTGGACTGGTTTAACAGATACGCAGTATTTT	CASSWTGLTDTQYF
14	TRBV2	TRBJ2-2	.	once	TGTGCCAGCAGTGAATCGGAGTACACCGGGGAGCTGTTTTTT	CASSESEYTGELFF
14	TRBV27	TRBJ1-5	TRBD1	.	TGTGCCAGCAGCCTACAGGGGGGCAATCAGCCCCAGCATTTT	CASSLQGGNQPQHF
13	TRBV5-1	TRBJ1-1	.	.	TGCGCCAGCAGCGAGGACAGACACACTGAAGCTTTCTTT	CASSEDRHTEAFF
15	TRBV11-2	TRBJ2-1	TRBD1	.	TGTGCCAGCAGCTGGACCGGGACAGGAGGAGGTGAGCAGTTCTTC	CASSWTGTGGGEQFF
16	TRBV4-1	TRBJ2-5	TRBD2	.	TGCGCCAGCAGCCAAGTCAGGTCTAGCGGCCAAGAGACCCAGTACTTC	CASSQVRSSGQETQYF
13	TRBV28	TRBJ2-3	TRBD2	once	TGTGCCAGCAGTAGCGGGACCCAGGATACGCAGTATTTT	CASSSGTQDTQYF
16	TRBV12-5	TRBJ2-4	.	.	TGTGCTAGTGGTTTTTTGCGGGTGCTAGCCAAAAACATTCAGTACTTC	CASGFLRVLAKNIQYF
13	TRBV10-3	TRBJ1-2	.	.	TGTGCCATCAGTGCGGAGCCGGTAAATGGCTACACCTTC	CAISAEPVNGYTF
16	TRBV7-9	TRBJ1-2	TRBD1	few	TGTGCCAGCAGCCAACCCGAGAGACAGGGGGCGACTGGCTACACCTTC	CASSQPERQGATGYTF
15	TRBV7-9	TRBJ2-7	TRBD2	.	TGTGCCAGCAGCTCCGGGGGGACTAGCTCCTACGAGCAGTACTTC	CASSSGGTSSYEQYF
14	TRBV30	TRBJ1-1	.	.	TGTGCCTGGGGCCCCGGTGGGCATTGGGCTGAAGCTTTCTTT	CAWGPGGHWAEAFF
15	TRBV3-1/TRBV3-2	TRBJ2-2	TRBD2	.	TGTGCCAGCGGTCTAGCGGGAGACGCGGCCGGGGAGCTGTTTTTT	CASGLAGDAAGELFF
13	TRBV12-3/TRBV12-4	TRBJ1-2	.	few	TGTGCCAGCAGTTTACAGGGAACCTATGGCTACACCTTC	CASSLQGTYGYTF
15	TRBV27	TRBJ2-4	TRBD1	.	TGTGCCAGCAGTTTAGACAGGGCCGCCAAAAACATTCAGTACTTC	CASSLDRAAKNIQYF
15	TRBV23-1	TRBJ1-1	.	.	TGCGCCAGCAGTCAAAGGGCAGAGAGGGTCTGTGAAGCTTTCTTT	CASSQRAERVCEAFF
15	TRBV6-5	TRBJ1-4	.	few	TGTGCCAGCAGTTACGGGAGTTGGGAGGCTGAAAAACTGTTTTTT	CASSYGSWEAEKLFF
15	TRBV24-1	TRBJ2-1	.	.	TGTGCCACCAGTGACGACAGCGCCTACGGGAATGAGCAGTTCTTC	CATSDDSAYGNEQFF
13	TRBV6-5	TRBJ1-4	.	.	TGTGCCAGCTCGAGGGAAACTAATGAAAAACTGTTTTTT	CASSRETNEKLFF
14	TRBV10-3	TRBJ2-7	TRBD1	.	TGTGCCATCAGTGATCGGACAGGGGGCTACGAGCAGTACTTC	CAISDRTGGYEQYF
12	TRBV10-3	TRBJ1-4	TRBD1	.	TGTGCCATCAGTACAGGGGACGAAAAACTGTTTTTT	CAISTGDEKLFF
12	TRBV12-3/TRBV12-4	TRBJ2-2	.	.	TGTGCCAGCAGTCTGCAGACCGGGGAGCTGTTTTTT	CASSLQTGELFF
14	TRBV4-2	TRBJ1-1	.	.	TGTGCCAGCAGCCAAGATTTAAAAAACTTCGGAGCTTTCTTT	CASSQDLKNFGAFF
12	TRBV7-2	TRBJ2-1	TRBD2	.	TGTGCCAGCAGCCCGACTAGCGGGGCTCAGTTCTTC	CASSPTSGAQFF
12	TRBV6-5	TRBJ1-2	TRBD1	.	TGTGCCAGCAGTCGACAGGGCTATGGCTACACCTTC	CASSRQGYGYTF
14	TRBV6-1	TRBJ2-2	.	.	TGTGCCAGCAGTGAAGGGGCCAACACCGGGGAGCTGTTTTTT	CASSEGANTGELFF
15	TRBV6-5	TRBJ2-5	TRBD1	.	TGTGCCAGCAGGACGGGACAGGGGCAGGGAGAGACCCAGTACTTC	CASRTGQGQGETQYF
13	TRBV12-3/TRBV12-4	TRBJ1-1	TRBD1	.	TGTGCCAGCGGACAGGGTCTGAACACTGAAGCTTTCTTT	CASGQGLNTEAFF
15	TRBV14	TRBJ1-6	.	.	TGTGCCAGCAGCCAATTTCGGACAGCGAATTCACCCCTCCACTTT	CASSQFRTANSPLHF
14	TRBV7-8	TRBJ1-1	.	.	TGTGCCAGCAGCTTAGGACGGCGGAGGACTGAAGCTTTCTTT	CASSLGRRRTEAFF
14	TRBV11-2	TRBJ1-2	TRBD1	.	TGTGCCAGCAGCTCTTGGACAGGGGGCTTTGGCTACACCTTC	CASSSWTGGFGYTF
15	TRBV5-1	TRBJ2-5	TRBD2	.	TGCGCCAGCCACGATAGCGGGGGGCTCGGAGAGACCCAGTACTTC	CASHDSGGLGETQYF
15	TRBV19	TRBJ1-5	.	.	TGTGCCAGTAGATCACAGCCATATAGCAATCAGCCCCAGCATTTT	CASRSQPYSNQPQHF
13	TRBV7-9	TRBJ2-2	TRBD1	.	TGTGCCAGCAGCCGACAGGGTACCGGGGAGCTGTTTTTT	CASSRQGTGELFF
16	TRBV24-1	TRBJ2-1	TRBD2	.	TGTGCCACACAAGGGACTAGCGGGGGGAAGTACAATGAGCAGTTCTTC	CATQGTSGGKYNEQFF
16	TRBV11-3	TRBJ2-1	TRBD2	.	TGTGCCAGCAGCGTATCAGCGGGAGGGCCCCGCAATGAGCAGTTCTTC	CASSVSAGGPRNEQFF
14	TRBV7-9	TRBJ1-1	TRBD1	.	TGTGCCAGCAGCTTATTTACAGGGGACACTGAAGCTTTCTTT	CASSLFTGDTEAFF
12	TRBV30	TRBJ2-4	TRBD1	once	TGTGCCTGGGGTCAGGCCAGGACAGGGGTTAGGTTC	CAWGQARTGVRF
14	TRBV5-8	TRBJ1-1	.	.	TGTGCCAGCAGCTTGGCCGCGGCGAACACTGAAGCTTTCTTT	CASSLAAANTEAFF
14	TRBV5-4	TRBJ1-1	TRBD1	.	TGTGCCAGCAGCTTACAGGGGGGGAACACTGAAGCTTTCTTT	CASSLQGGNTEAFF
16	TRBV19	TRBJ1-3	.	few	TGTGCCAGTAGCACCACCAGGGCAAGATCTGGAAACACCATATATTTT	CASSTTRARSGNTIYF
12	TRBV12-5	TRBJ2-2	.	.	TGTGCTAGTGCCTACGGGACCGGGGAGCTGTTTTTT	CASAYGTGELFF
14	TRBV2	TRBJ2-5	TRBD1	.	TGTGCCAGCAGGACAGGGGGCGCGCAAGAGACCCAGTACTTC	CASRTGGAQETQYF
15	TRBV3-1/TRBV3-2	TRBJ1-2	TRBD1	.	TGTGCCAGCAGCCAAGGGGCAGGGGGCGGCTCTGGCTACACCTTC	CASSQGAGGGSGYTF
17	TRBV7-2	TRBJ2-3	TRBD2	.	TGTGCCAGCAGCTTCCTAGCGGGGGCCTTTAGCACAGATACGCAGTATTTT	CASSFLAGAFSTDTQYF
14	TRBV5-1	TRBJ2-1	TRBD2	.	TGCGCCAGCAGCTACGGACTAGCGGGAGATGAGCAGTTCTTC	CASSYGLAGDEQFF
12	TRBV6-5	TRBJ2-5	.	.	TGTGCCAGCAGTCTAATACAAGAGACCCAGTACTTC	CASSLIQETQYF
14	TRBV28	TRBJ2-2	.	.	TGTGCCAGCAGTTTACCTATAGGGGCTCGGGAGCTGTTTTTT	CASSLPIGARELFF
12	TRBV30	TRBJ1-2	TRBD1	.	TGTGCCTGGAGTGATTACAGGGGTGGCTACACCTTC	CAWSDYRGGYTF
14	TRBV6-2/TRBV6-3	TRBJ2-7	TRBD2	.	TGTGCCAGCAGTCGCGGCGGGAGGAACTACGAGCAGTACTTC	CASSRGGRNYEQYF
14	TRBV18	TRBJ1-3	.	.	TGTGCCAGCTCACTGCAGGACTCTGGAAACACCATATATTTT	CASSLQDSGNTIYF